The 31 T cell receptor beta chains reported below all come from one sample, sequenced in a study of a mutant IDH1 vaccine in newly diagnosed glioma. TCRdb's table, derived via immunoSEQ multiplex PCR, lists solely in-frame clones and lacks some. The data show approximately 36,000 clones, just under 80% seen once. This sample's time point: baseline, week 1 (first vaccination visit). Treatment reported: pre-vaccination baseline after standard-of-care therapy. The input for sequencing was PBMCs, taken from a glioma patient treated with radiotherapy, temozolomide or both. The origin of the receptors is a man in his forties or fifties with glioma. Some clones in this sample may be carry-over from other donors' samples.

The chain has TRBV7-8 and TRBJ1-6; D unclear. The germline V gene encodes CDR1 SGHVS and CDR2 FQNEAQ. V lost 3 bases, J lost 5 bases, and 11 bases lay in between. The length of the CDR3 is 15 residues. The CDR3 coding sequence is TGTGCCAGCAGCTTGGGGTTTATCCATAATTCACCCCTCCACTTT. It encodes CASSLGFIHNSPLHF.

This chain uses TRBV5-1 with TRBJ1-4, with D possibly matching TRBD1 (5 bases). Germline CDR1 is SGHRS and CDR2 is YFSETQ. The CDR3 is 16 amino acids. Trimming left V 0 bases short and J 0 bases short, with 9 bases between. The CDR3 region is CASSLGQGATNEKLFF. Written as DNA, the CDR3 is TGCGCCAGCAGCTTGGGTCAGGGCGCAACTAATGAAAAACTGTTTTTT.

The chain carries TRBV25-1 and TRBJ2-2; TRBD2 matches 8 bases. The length of the CDR3 is 16 residues. Looked up from germline, CDR1 is MGHDK and CDR2 is SYGVNS. The trim removed 1 base at V and 3 bases at J, leaving 4 bases unmatched. CDR3 in amino acids: CASSEFAGGYTGELFF. CDR3 bases: TGTGCCAGCAGTGAATTCGCGGGGGGATACACCGGGGAGCTGTTTTTT.

The chain links TRBV30 to TRBJ2-7, with D perhaps assigned TRBD1 or TRBD2 (5 bases each). V was cut by 2 bases and J by 1 base, with 12 bases left in between. There are 14 residues in the CDR3. Looked up from germline, CDR1 is GTSNPN and CDR2 is SVGIG (reference sequence). The CDR3 region has the DNA TGTGCCTGGAGTCGGTCCGGGGCGTCCTACGAGCAGTACTTC. It codes for CAWSRSGASYEQYF.

The CDR3 DNA sequence: TGTGCCAGCAGCTTAGCGGGAAACAGGGCCACTGAAGCTTTCTTT. Its protein is CASSLAGNRATEAFF. The chain employs TRBV7-2 and TRBJ1-1, with D maybe TRBD1 (6 bases). The CDR3 length is 15 residues. Trimming stripped 0 bases from V and 4 bases from J, with 12 bases between. Germline CDR1 SGHTA, CDR2 FQGNSA.

The rearrangement uses TRBV5-1 and TRBJ1-3; D is perhaps TRBD1 (5 bases). Trimming shortened V by 4 bases and J by 0 bases, and 14 bases separated the two germline ends. The germline V gene encodes CDR1 SGHRS and CDR2 YFSETQ. This CDR3 is built from 16 residues. CDR3 loop: CASSTYAGLSGNTIYF. The DNA for the CDR3 is TGCGCCAGCAGCACCTATGCAGGGCTCTCTGGAAACACCATATATTTT.

V usage is TRBV7-9 and J usage is TRBJ2-2; 8 bases are shared with TRBD1. Trimming cost V 5 bases and J 4 bases; bases outside gene matches: 6. Germline CDR1 SEHNR, CDR2 FQNEAQ (reference sequence). This CDR3 has 15 residues. The CDR3 spells CASSEDRVGTGELFF. CDR3 coding DNA: TGTGCCAGCAGCGAGGACAGGGTGGGCACCGGGGAGCTGTTTTTT.

V and J are TRBV14 and TRBJ2-5; D assignment may be TRBD1 or TRBD2 (6 bases each). V dropped 4 bases and J dropped 4 bases, with 13 bases sitting between them. Germline loops: CDR1 SGHDN, CDR2 FVKESK. CDR3 length equals 14 residues. CDR3 loop: CASSRDWGAETQYF. CDR3 nucleotide sequence: TGTGCCAGCAGCCGGGACTGGGGGGCAGAGACCCAGTACTTC.

The chain links TRBV28 to TRBJ1-5, with D unresolved. The V and J ends lost 6 bases and 4 bases respectively, with 13 bases between them. Per the germline V gene, CDR1 is MDHEN and CDR2 is SYDVKM. The CDR3 loop spans 14 amino acids. CDR3 region: CASSPPGRNQPQHF. Here the CDR3 DNA reads TGTGCCAGCAGCCCCCCCGGCAGGAATCAGCCCCAGCATTTT.

The sample holds one count of this clone. The chain employs TRBV4-3 and TRBJ2-2; D not certain. The length of the CDR3 is 20 residues. Trimming took 3 bases from V and 0 from J, leaving 23 bases between them. Germline V gene data show CDR1 as LGHNA and CDR2 as YSLEER. The CDR3 is CASSQKWFQESPANTGELFF. CDR3 nucleotide sequence: TGCGCCAGCAGCCAGAAGTGGTTCCAAGAGTCCCCCGCGAACACCGGGGAGCTGTTTTTT.

This clone was detected only once. The chain has TRBV7-9 and TRBJ1-3, with D hard to call. CDR1 SEHNR and CDR2 FQNEAQ come from the germline V gene (reference sequence). CDR3 length: 16 residues. V lost 0 bases to trimming and J lost 0 bases, with 9 bases between them. The CDR3 coding sequence is TGTGCCAGCAGCTTAGCGGAGACATACTCTGGAAACACCATATATTTT. Its translation is CASSLAETYSGNTIYF. Based on the CDR3 plus reference TRBV7-9 and TRBJ1-3, the full variable domain is DTGVSQNPRHKITKRGQNVTFRCDPISEHNRLYWYRQTLGQGPEFLTYFQNEAQLEKSRLLSDRFSAERPKGSFSTLEIQRTEQGDSAMYLCASSLAETYSGNTIYFGEGSWLTVV.

With regard to this clone: This same CDR3 is encoded by further DNA sequences in the sample. The genes are TRBV9 and TRBJ1-5; TRBD1 matches at 10 bases. Germline V gives CDR1 SGDLS, CDR2 YYNGEE. The CDR3 loop spans 14 amino acids. The V gene end was trimmed by 3 bases and the J gene end by 6 bases; junction bases not matched to a gene: 3. CDR3 in amino acids: CASSGTGGSQPQHF. The CDR3 DNA reads TGTGCCAGCAGCGGGACAGGGGGTTCTCAGCCCCAGCATTTT. Full variable domain (missing parts from reference TRBV9 and TRBJ1-5): DSGVTQTPKHLITATGQRVTLRCSPRSGDLSVYWYQQSLDQGLQFLIQYYNGEERAKGNILERFSAQQFPDLHSELNLSSLELGDSALYFCASSGTGGSQPQHFGDGTRLSIL.

The chain employs TRBV9 and TRBJ2-3; D is ambiguous. V gave up 2 bases and J gave up 3 bases, with 13 bases separating them. The CDR3 loop spans 15 amino acids. The V gene's germline CDR1 is SGDLS and CDR2 YYNGEE. The CDR3 DNA is TGTGCCAGCAGCGTCGGGTCCACCCCGACAGATACGCAGTATTTT. It is translated as CASSVGSTPTDTQYF.

V usage is TRBV2 and J usage is TRBJ2-5; D uncertain. Trimming removed 4 bases from V and 9 bases from J, with 9 bases in between. Germline CDR1 SNHLY, CDR2 FYNNEI. This CDR3 has 11 residues. CDR3 loop: CASSAGRSQYF. CDR3 DNA: TGTGCCAGCAGTGCCGGAAGATCCCAGTACTTC.

The CDR3 region is CASSPPGRTEAFF. As DNA, the CDR3 is TGTGCCAGCTCACCACCGGGGCGGACTGAAGCTTTCTTT. This chain uses TRBV18 with TRBJ1-1; the D gene is possibly TRBD1 (5 bases). With 0 bases removed from V and 5 bases from J, the gap between germline ends came to 7 bases. The CDR3 totals 13 residues. Germline loops: CDR1 KGHSH, CDR2 LQKENI. The full variable domain, its missing parts supplied by reference TRBV18 and TRBJ1-1, is NAGVMQNPRHLVRRRGQEARLRCSPMKGHSHVYWYRQLPEEGLKFMVYLQKENIIDESGMPKERFSAEFPKEGPSILRIQQVVRGDSAAYFCASSPPGRTEAFFGQGTRLTVV.

CDR3 amino acids: CASSFARGRNTEAFF. CDR3 nucleotides: TGTGCCAGCAGTTTCGCCAGGGGAAGGAACACTGAAGCTTTCTTT. The chain recombines TRBV27 with TRBJ1-1; TRBD1 is a possible D gene (6 bases). V was pared by 3 bases and J by 1 base, with 12 bases between. CDR3 length: 15 amino acids. Germline CDR1 and CDR2: MNHEY and SMNVEV (reference sequence).

V gene TRBV5-4 combines with J gene TRBJ2-3, with 8 bases fitting TRBD2. V lost 0 bases and J lost 5; bases outside the gene matches: 8. Germline values: CDR1 SGHNT, CDR2 YYREEE (reference sequence). The CDR3 runs to 16 residues. CDR3 coding DNA: TGTGCCAGCAGCTTGGAGGGCGGGGGGACGGTAGATACGCAGTATTTT. Translating gives CASSLEGGGTVDTQYF. Full variable domain (remainder filled in from reference TRBV5-4 and TRBJ2-3): ETGVTQSPTHLIKTRGQQVTLRCSSQSGHNTVSWYQQALGQGPQFIFQYYREEENGRGNFPPRFSGLQFPNYSSELNVNALELDDSALYLCASSLEGGGTVDTQYFGPGTRLTVL.

The J gene is TRBJ2-5, the V gene TRBV4-2; perhaps TRBD2 as D (6 bases). There are 16 residues in the CDR3. CDR1 and CDR2 from the germline V gene are LGHNA and YNFKEQ. V lost 1 base to trimming and J lost 5 bases, with 17 bases between them. This CDR3 reads CASSQGLRDIGETQYF. The CDR3 nucleotides read TGTGCCAGCAGCCAAGGCCTGCGGGATATCGGGGAGACCCAGTACTTC.

This chain connects TRBV5-6 to TRBJ2-1; TRBD1 agrees at 8 bases. Germline V gene data show CDR1 as SGHDT and CDR2 as YYEEEE. The V and J ends lost 6 bases and 4 bases, in that order; junction bases with no gene match: 9. This CDR3 region has 15 residues. CDR3 amino acids: CASNQQGGLYNEQFF. CDR3 DNA sequence: TGTGCCAGCAACCAACAGGGGGGACTTTACAATGAGCAGTTCTTC. Together with reference TRBV5-6 and TRBJ2-1, the CDR3 gives the full variable domain: DAGVTQSPTHLIKTRGQQVTLRCSPKSGHDTVSWYQQALGQGPQFIFQYYEEEERQRGNFPDRFSGHQFPNYSSELNVNALLLGDSALYLCASNQQGGLYNEQFFGPGTRLTVL.

The chain is built from TRBV28 and TRBJ1-2; D not resolved. CDR1 is MDHEN and CDR2 is SYDVKM in the germline V gene. This CDR3 has 13 residues. Trimming took 6 bases from V and 3 from J, leaving 11 bases between them. The CDR3 DNA follows: TGTGCCAGCAGCCTAAGACGGGACTATGGCTACACCTTC. Amino acids: CASSLRRDYGYTF.

V and J are TRBV27 and TRBJ2-7, with D unresolved. Germline CDR1 MNHEY, CDR2 SMNVEV (reference sequence). The CDR3 sequence is 15 residues long. V lost 4 bases, J lost 0 bases, and 13 bases lay in between. Written as DNA, the CDR3 is TGTGCCAGCAGTTCCGGACGCTATAGCTCCTACGAGCAGTACTTC. It is translated as CASSSGRYSSYEQYF.

V and J are TRBV30 and TRBJ1-6; tentatively, D is TRBD1 (5 bases). V was pared by 4 bases and J by 2 bases, with 9 bases between. The CDR3 spans 14 residues. The germline CDR1 and CDR2 sequences are GTSNPN and SVGIG (reference sequence). The CDR3 spells CAWNGATYNSPLHF. The CDR3 coding sequence is TGTGCCTGGAATGGGGCCACCTATAATTCACCCCTCCACTTT.

This clone appeared a single time. At one of its ends the junction is not consistent with the germline gene, which may arise from a read error. V usage is TRBV7-9 and J usage is TRBJ2-2; 12 positions agree with TRBD1. Looked up from germline, CDR1 is SEHNR and CDR2 is FQNEAQ (reference sequence). CDR3 length: 17 residues. The CDR3 DNA reads as TGTTCCAGCAGCACCGACGAGGGACAGGGGGCGTCCGGGGAGCTGTTTTTT. Protein: CSSSTDEGQGASGELFF.

A few counts support this clone. V and J are TRBV28 and TRBJ1-5, with D maybe TRBD1 (6 bases). CDR3 length: 12 amino acids. Germline V lookup: CDR1 MDHEN, CDR2 SYDVKM. The CDR3 loop is CVAGTGQGPQHF. CDR3 sequence (DNA): TGTGTAGCGGGAACGGGACAAGGGCCCCAGCATTTT.

This sequence joins TRBV7-9 and TRBJ2-5; D is possibly TRBD2 (6 bases). V was pared by 4 bases and J by 3 bases, with 15 bases between. This CDR3 spans 15 amino acids. Germline values: CDR1 SEHNR, CDR2 FQNEAQ (reference sequence). The CDR3: CASSSPGTGEETQYF. The CDR3, as DNA: TGTGCCAGCAGCTCCCCGGGGACGGGGGAAGAGACCCAGTACTTC.

This clone was seen a handful of times. The chain has TRBV7-9 and TRBJ1-6, with D possibly TRBD1 on 5 matching bases. V lost 7 bases and J lost 11, with 15 bases in between. CDR3 length: 13 amino acids. Germline V lookup: CDR1 SEHNR, CDR2 FQNEAQ (reference sequence). CDR3: CASTTTGGTPLHF. The CDR3 DNA is TGTGCCAGCACCACTACGGGGGGAACACCCCTCCACTTT.

The CDR3 sequence is CASSLAATEAFF. DNA for the CDR3: TGTGCCAGCAGCTTAGCCGCCACTGAAGCTTTCTTT. The V and J genes are TRBV7-8 and TRBJ1-1, with D uncertain. The CDR3 contains 12 residues. The V gene's germline CDR1 is SGHVS and CDR2 FQNEAQ. Trimming removed 0 bases at V and 4 bases at J, with 3 bases between. Full variable domain (remainder filled in from reference TRBV7-8 and TRBJ1-1): GAGVSQSPRYKVAKRGQDVALRCDPISGHVSLFWYQQALGQGPEFLTYFQNEAQLDKSGLPSDRFFAERPEGSVSTLKIQRTQQEDSAVYLCASSLAATEAFFGQGTRLTVV.

This chain uses TRBV6-5 with TRBJ1-5; 8 positions match TRBD1. With V trimmed by 6 bases and J by 2 bases, 6 bases remained unmatched. Germline V gene sequence: CDR1 MNHEY, CDR2 SVGAGI. The CDR3 length is 15 residues. The CDR3 loop reads CASRQRTGRNQPQHF. The CDR3 DNA is TGTGCCAGCAGACAGCGGACAGGGCGCAATCAGCCCCAGCATTTT.

The gene calls are TRBV10-3 and TRBJ1-1; the D is unclear. V lost 8 bases and J lost 0, with 13 bases in between. The CDR3 spans 14 residues. In germline, CDR1 is ENHRY, CDR2 SYGVKD. The CDR3 is CAIWAGSLNTEAFF. In DNA form, the CDR3 reads TGTGCCATCTGGGCAGGTTCCTTGAACACTGAAGCTTTCTTT.

The chain combines TRBV5-1 with TRBJ2-1; 12 bases fit TRBD2. CDR3 length equals 17 residues. Germline CDR1 SGHRS, CDR2 YFSETQ. J lost 9 bases, V lost 1 base, and 11 bases had no gene match. CDR3: CASSLQGASGGAGEQFF. The CDR3 DNA follows: TGCGCCAGCAGCTTGCAGGGGGCTAGCGGGGGGGCCGGTGAGCAGTTCTTC.

This chain connects TRBV5-6 to TRBJ2-7, with D maybe TRBD2 (6 bases). The germline CDR1 and CDR2 sequences are SGHDT and YYEEEE. The V end lost 0 bases, the J end lost 5 bases, and 9 bases lay between the germline ends. The CDR3 spans 13 residues. CDR3: CASSLGGGNEQYF. CDR3 DNA sequence: TGTGCCAGCAGCTTGGGAGGAGGGAACGAGCAGTACTTC.